Reported below is one T cell receptor beta chain. TCRdb keeps only in-frame clones here, not all; method: immunoSEQ multiplex PCR. The repertoire has some 130,000 clones, around four fifths of them found once; the top ten carry approximately 8.7%. This sample was included in a study of blood T cell repertoires in COVID-19. Sequenced material: peripheral blood. This receptor was obtained from a man aged 35 to 55 with active or convalescent COVID-19.

DNA of the CDR3: TGTGCCTGGAGTTTCGGACAACGGCTCACCGGGGAGCTGTTTTTT. This codes for CAWSFGQRLTGELFF. The chain employs TRBV30 and TRBJ2-2; D is possibly TRBD1 (5 bases). CDR1 is GTSNPN, CDR2 SVGIG, per germline (reference sequence). The CDR3 length is 15 residues. Trimming took off 2 bases at V and 4 bases at J, with 14 bases between the two ends.